These 5 T cell receptor beta chains came from one sample sequenced in a study of T cells in Graves' hyperthyroidism and ophthalmopathy. Using RNA transcripts as the source, TCR beta CDR3 regions were amplified. First-round RT-PCR with HTBI primers amplified the TCR CDR3 region. One entry per CDR3 protein, called by TCRdb with MiXCR from the multiplex PCR reads. The table records 300,000 to 500,000 distinct CDR3 sequences, 15% of them present only once. Material for sequencing was blood. These receptors originate from a woman aged 25 to 39 with Graves' hyperthyroidism.

To note about this clonotype: Possible read error: a much larger clone is one base away. V is TRBV20-1 and J is TRBJ2-1; the D gene is possibly TRBD2 (6 bases). This CDR3 has 15 amino acids. Germline V gene lookup returns CDR1 DFQATT and CDR2 SNEGSKA (reference sequence). Trimming stripped 6 bases from V and 3 bases from J, with 18 bases between. Here the CDR3 reads CSAGAGRGFYNEQFF. In DNA form, the CDR3 reads TGCAGTGCGGGTGCGGGAAGGGGTTTCTACAATGAGCAGTTCTTC.

The chain employs TRBV9 and TRBJ2-7; tentatively, D is TRBD2 (6 bases). Germline-derived CDR1 and CDR2 are SGDLS and YYNGEE. The CDR3 contains 15 residues. The V and J ends lost 4 bases and 7 bases respectively, with 21 bases between them. The CDR3 DNA reads as TGTGCCAGCAGCCTATTTGCGGCGGGGAGTGGAGAGCAGTACTTC. It is translated as CASSLFAAGSGEQYF.

On this clonotype itself: A read error may be the cause here, since a much bigger clone is one base away. The J gene is TRBJ2-7, the V gene TRBV27, with 13 bases lining up with TRBD2. Germline CDR1 is MNHEY and CDR2 is SMNVEV (reference sequence). CDR3 size: 15 residues. The V segment lost 6 bases and the J segment 7 bases; nucleotides outside the gene matches: 9. The chain's CDR3 is CASSRWTSGSDEQYF. The CDR3 nucleotides read TGTGCCAGCAGCCGCTGGACTAGCGGGAGTGATGAGCAGTACTTC.

This clonotype has just a few counts. The chain links TRBV5-1 to TRBJ2-2; D perhaps matches TRBD2 (6 bases). Trimming pared 0 bases from V and 3 bases from J, leaving 21 bases between. CDR1 is SGHRS, CDR2 YFSETQ, per germline. The CDR3 covers 19 residues. CDR3: CASSLDWTEGVLDTGELFF. CDR3 coding DNA: TGCGCCAGCAGCTTGGATTGGACGGAGGGAGTCTTGGACACCGGGGAGCTGTTTTTT.

The chain combines TRBV10-1 with TRBJ2-2, with 7 bases aligning to TRBD1. The V gene's germline CDR1 is WNHNN and CDR2 SYGVQD (reference sequence). This CDR3 has 16 amino acids. V was pared by 0 bases and J by 7 bases, with 8 bases of the junction left unmatched. CDR3 coding DNA: TGCGCCAGCAGTGAGTCCAGGACAGGAGCGAGCGGGGAGCTGTTTTTT. Amino acid sequence: CASSESRTGASGELFF.